This T cell receptor beta chain was identified during a study of patients and donors after allogeneic stem cell transplantation. Germline V lookup: CDR1 SGHRS, CDR2 YFSETQ. The CDR3 sequence is 15 residues long. Between the trimmed V and J ends, which lost 1 base and 0 bases, there was a span of 8 bases. TCRdb re-analysed the RT-PCR reads in MiXCR, keeping a single row per CDR3 protein. The sample includes some 20,000 distinct CDR3 sequences, about 30% of them seen just once. The genes are TRBV5-1 and TRBJ1-3; the D is unclear. Material: blood, either unsorted or a sorted T cell fraction (not recorded which). The clonotype comes from a human donor who was either an allogeneic HSCT recipient or a stem cell or donor lymphocyte infusion donor (not recorded which). It is not recorded whose cells these are; they may come from a transplant donor. CDR3 in amino acids: CASSLNGDSGNTIYF. The CDR3 DNA follows: TGCGCCAGCAGCTTGAACGGGGACTCTGGAAACACCATATATTTT. Filled out from reference TRBV5-1 and TRBJ1-3, the complete variable domain reads KAGVTQTPRYLIKTRGQQVTLSCSPISGHRSVSWYQQTPGQGLQFLFEYFSETQRNKGNFPGRFSGRQFSNSRSEMNVSTLELGDSALYLCASSLNGDSGNTIYFGEGSWLTVV.